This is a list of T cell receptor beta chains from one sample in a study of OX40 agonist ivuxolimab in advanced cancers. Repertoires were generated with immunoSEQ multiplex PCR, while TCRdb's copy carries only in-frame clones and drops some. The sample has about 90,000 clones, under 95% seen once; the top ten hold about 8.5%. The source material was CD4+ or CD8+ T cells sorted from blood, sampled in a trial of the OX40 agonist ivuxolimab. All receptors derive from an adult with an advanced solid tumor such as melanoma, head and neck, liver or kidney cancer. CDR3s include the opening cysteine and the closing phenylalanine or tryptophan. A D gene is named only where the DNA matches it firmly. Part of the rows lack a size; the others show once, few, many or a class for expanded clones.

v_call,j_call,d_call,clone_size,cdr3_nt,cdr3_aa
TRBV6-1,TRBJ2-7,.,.,TGTGCCAGCAGTGACCGGGACCGATCCTACGAGCAGTACTTC,CASSDRDRSYEQYF
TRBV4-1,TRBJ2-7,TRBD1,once,TGCGCCAGCAGCCGAGCGGGACAGGGCTACGAGCAGTACTTC,CASSRAGQGYEQYF
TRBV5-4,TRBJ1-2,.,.,TGTGCCAGCTTTGAGGTACAAACAGGTGGCTACACCTTC,CASFEVQTGGYTF
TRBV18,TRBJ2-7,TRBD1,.,TGTGCCAGCTCACGAACGAGGGACAGGGGATACGAGCAGTACTTC,CASSRTRDRGYEQYF
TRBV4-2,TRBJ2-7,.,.,TGTGCCAGCAGCCAAGACCCCGGGCCCCTCTCCGAGCAGTACTTC,CASSQDPGPLSEQYF
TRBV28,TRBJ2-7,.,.,TGTGCCAGCAAATTGGGCGGTTCCCCCTACGAGCAGTACTTC,CASKLGGSPYEQYF
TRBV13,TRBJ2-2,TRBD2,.,TGTGCCAGCAGCTTACGTACTAGCGGGGTCACCGGGGAGCTGTTTTTT,CASSLRTSGVTGELFF
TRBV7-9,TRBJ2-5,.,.,TGTGCCAGCAGCTCCTCACGGGACGGTGTCCAAGAGACCCAGTACTTC,CASSSSRDGVQETQYF
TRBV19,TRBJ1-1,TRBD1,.,TGTGCCAGTAGCGGACAGGGGGATCTTAACACTGAAGCTTTCTTT,CASSGQGDLNTEAFF
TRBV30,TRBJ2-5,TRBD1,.,TGTGCCTGGAGTGTCCGGGACAGGGGGCTGATAGAGACCCAGTACTTC,CAWSVRDRGLIETQYF
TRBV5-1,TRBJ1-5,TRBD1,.,TGCGCCAGCAGCTTGGGGACAGGGGGTAATCAGCCCCAGCATTTT,CASSLGTGGNQPQHF
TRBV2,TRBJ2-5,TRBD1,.,TGTGCCAGCTTACAGGGGCTGGGGCAAGAGACCCAGTACTTC,CASLQGLGQETQYF
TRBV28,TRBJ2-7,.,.,TGTGCCAGCAGTTTTTCGGGGGAGCAGTACTTC,CASSFSGEQYF